These 27 T cell receptor beta chains were sequenced from one sample in a study of beta chain features in type 1 diabetes. Study findings and constraints: Type 1 diabetes patients showed a moderate but significant shortening of TCRB CDR3s in all four CD4+ subsets.

What was sequenced were expressed TCRB transcripts, since all of the isolated RNA had been reverse transcribed. Sequencing was performed with immunoSEQ multiplex PCR; in TCRdb, only in-frame clones are kept and a portion is missing. The repertoire consists of roughly 150,000 clones, with about 8% occurring once and the leading ten covering approximately 1%. Antigen specificity for these receptors is unknown. The sequencing sample was made of central memory CD4+ T cells from blood. The receptors shown here come from a woman aged 40-49 years with type 1 diabetes.

CDR3 loop: CASSSGTGNKLFF. The DNA for the CDR3 is TGTGCCAGCAGCTCAGGGACAGGGAACAAACTGTTTTTT. The chain employs TRBV5-4 and TRBJ1-4; 9 bases are a match to TRBD1. This CDR3 has 13 amino acids. CDR1 is SGHNT and CDR2 is YYREEE in the germline V gene (reference sequence). The junction had 5 bases not matched to a gene; V was cut back by 3 bases and J by 11 bases.

DNA for the CDR3: TGTGCCAGCACCCGGGTTGGTAGTTCACCCCTCCACTTT. Amino acids: CASTRVGSSPLHF. This sequence joins TRBV6-5 and TRBJ1-6, with D uncertain. The V gene's germline CDR1 is MNHEY and CDR2 SVGAGI. This CDR3 region has 13 residues. The V gene lost 7 bases and the J gene lost 9 bases, with 13 bases spanning the gap.

The chain employs TRBV6-5 and TRBJ2-7, with no clear D. Trimming shortened V by 5 bases and J by 4 bases, and 15 bases separated the two germline ends. Germline values: CDR1 MNHEY, CDR2 SVGAGI. The CDR3 consists of 14 residues. CDR3 coding DNA: TGTGCCAGCAGTAGCAGCGTCCCCTCTTACGAGCAGTACTTC. Translating it yields CASSSSVPSYEQYF.

This chain uses TRBV20-1 with TRBJ2-3; D remains unclear. Germline assignment: CDR1 DFQATT and CDR2 SNEGSKA (reference sequence). There are 11 residues in the CDR3. Trimming left V 6 bases short and J 2 bases short, with 6 bases between. The CDR3 DNA is TGCAGTGCCGTAAACACAGATACGCAGTATTTT. Protein sequence: CSAVNTDTQYF.

This clone showed up just a few times. This rearrangement joins TRBV7-9 to TRBJ1-1; TRBD1 might be the D (5 bases). V gave up 1 base and J gave up 7 bases, with 16 bases separating them. CDR3 size: 15 residues. Per the germline V gene, CDR1 is SEHNR and CDR2 is FQNEAQ (reference sequence). The CDR3 nucleotides are TGTGCCAGCAGCTTAGTAGGGGCCGACAGAGTTGAAGCTTTCTTT. Its translation is CASSLVGADRVEAFF.

CDR3 loop: CASSQEAARVREQYF. The CDR3, as DNA: TGTGCCAGCAGCCAAGAGGCCGCCAGGGTACGCGAGCAGTACTTC. The chain links TRBV4-2 to TRBJ2-7, with TRBD1 as a possible D gene (5 bases). This CDR3 is built from 15 residues. V dropped 0 bases and J dropped 6 bases, with 15 bases sitting between them. The V gene's germline CDR1 is LGHNA and CDR2 YNFKEQ.

The DNA of the CDR3 is TGTGCCTTAGACAGGGGGCAGGGTCAGCCCCAGCATTTT. Translation gives CALDRGQGQPQHF. The chain combines TRBV30 with TRBJ1-5; 10 bases map to TRBD1. Trimming took 7 bases from V and 6 from J; bases not matched to a gene: 6. In germline, CDR1 is GTSNPN, CDR2 SVGIG (reference sequence). The CDR3 consists of 13 residues.

This clone has a handful of counts. The chain is built from TRBV5-1 and TRBJ2-3; 10 bases are a match to TRBD2. V lost 4 bases, J lost 0 bases, and 8 bases stayed unmatched. Germline CDR1 reads SGHRS; CDR2 reads YFSETQ. This CDR3 has 17 residues. The CDR3 bases are TGCGCCAGCAGCAAGAGCGGGGGGGCCCTTAGCACAGATACGCAGTATTTT. Its translation is CASSKSGGALSTDTQYF.

This clone was observed a handful of times. The chain recombines TRBV27 with TRBJ2-1; D is unresolved. Trimming took 6 bases from V and 0 from J, leaving 18 bases between them. There are 17 residues in the CDR3. Per the germline V gene, CDR1 is MNHEY and CDR2 is SMNVEV (reference sequence). CDR3 residues: CASRPRGGSSSYNEQFF. The CDR3 bases are TGTGCCAGCAGACCCCGCGGCGGATCGAGCTCCTACAATGAGCAGTTCTTC.

The chain recombines TRBV5-1 with TRBJ2-5; 7 bases align to TRBD2. This CDR3 region has 16 residues. Trimming removed 4 bases from V and 6 bases from J; junction bases left unmatched: 15. The germline V gene has CDR1 SGHRS and CDR2 YFSETQ. The CDR3, as DNA: TGCGCCAGCAGCCTAAGACTAGCAGATAGCGAGCAGACCCAGTACTTC. It translates to CASSLRLADSEQTQYF.

This clone appeared a few times. The V and J genes are TRBV5-6 and TRBJ2-5, with TRBD2 matching over 7 bases. CDR3 length equals 13 residues. Looked up from germline, CDR1 is SGHDT and CDR2 is YYEEEE. The trim removed 2 bases at V and 5 bases at J, leaving 3 bases unmatched. The CDR3 bases are TGTGCCAGCAGCTTAGCGGGACTGGAGACCCAGTACTTC. Its protein is CASSLAGLETQYF.

This clone was counted a few times. This chain joins TRBV18 and TRBJ1-5; 10 nucleotides match TRBD1. This CDR3 has 15 residues. The germline V gene encodes CDR1 KGHSH and CDR2 LQKENI. Trimming cost V 6 bases and J 2 bases; bases outside gene matches: 4. The chain's CDR3 is CASSSTGGGNQPQHF. The CDR3 region has the DNA TGTGCCAGCTCCTCGACAGGGGGCGGCAATCAGCCCCAGCATTTT.

This clone came up a few times. V is TRBV28 and J is TRBJ2-7; unclear D gene. In germline, CDR1 is MDHEN, CDR2 SYDVKM. V lost 6 bases to trimming and J lost 1 base, with 4 bases between them. CDR3 length equals 11 residues. Here the CDR3 reads CASSHSYEQYF. The CDR3 nucleotides read TGTGCCAGCAGCCATTCCTACGAGCAGTACTTC. Full variable domain (remainder filled in from reference TRBV28 and TRBJ2-7): DVKVTQSSRYLVKRTGEKVFLECVQDMDHENMFWYRQDPGLGLRLIYFSYDVKMKEKGDIPEGYSVSREKKERFSLILESASTNQTSMYLCASSHSYEQYFGPGTRLTVT.

CDR3 in DNA: TGTGCCAGCAGCGCGGGGACAGGGAGTACCAACGTCCTGACTTTC. Residues: CASSAGTGSTNVLTF. The V call is TRBV9, the J call TRBJ2-6, with 9 bases identical to TRBD1. The V gene end was trimmed by 3 bases and the J gene end by 8 bases; junction bases not matched to a gene: 6. Per the germline V gene, CDR1 is SGDLS and CDR2 is YYNGEE. The CDR3 has 15 residues.

This clone was seen only a few times. The chain has TRBV7-9 and TRBJ1-5, with unresolved D. Trimming took off 1 base at V and 2 bases at J, with 12 bases between the two ends. CDR1 and CDR2 (germline): SEHNR, FQNEAQ (reference sequence). The CDR3 covers 16 residues. CDR3 loop: CASSLVSAAGNQPQHF. Written as DNA, the CDR3 is TGTGCCAGCAGCTTAGTGTCCGCGGCGGGCAATCAGCCCCAGCATTTT.

The chain is built from TRBV2 and TRBJ2-2; 8 bases map to TRBD1. This CDR3 is 15 amino acids long. After removal of 8 bases from V and 4 bases from J, the junction contained 9 bases not matched to a gene. Germline CDR1 reads SNHLY; CDR2 reads FYNNEI. CDR3 residues: CASDDGQGGTGELFF. CDR3 nucleotides: TGTGCCAGCGATGACGGACAGGGCGGCACCGGGGAGCTGTTTTTT.

This clone was detected only a few times. The chain links TRBV7-2 to TRBJ1-6; 10 positions agree with TRBD1. CDR1 is SGHTA and CDR2 is FQGNSA in the germline V gene. Trimming removed 4 bases from V and 8 bases from J; junction bases left unmatched: 2. The length of the CDR3 is 14 residues. CDR3 in DNA: TGTGCCAGCAGCTCGGACAGGGGGTATTCACCCCTCCACTTT. It codes for CASSSDRGYSPLHF. Using reference TRBV7-2 and TRBJ1-6 for the parts outside the CDR3, the full variable domain is GAGVSQSPSNKVTEKGKDVELRCDPISGHTALYWYRQSLGQGLEFLIYFQGNSAPDKSGLPSDRFSAERTGGSVSTLTIQRTQQEDSAVYLCASSSDRGYSPLHFGNGTRLTVT.

This clone was observed a handful of times. The chain has TRBV6-5 and TRBJ1-1, with D uncertain. Trimming removed 5 bases from V and 9 bases from J, with 13 bases in between. The CDR3 length is 12 residues. CDR1 is MNHEY and CDR2 is SVGAGI in the germline V gene. The CDR3 loop reads CASSPTKSKAFF. In nucleotides, the CDR3 is TGTGCCAGCAGTCCGACAAAATCCAAAGCTTTCTTT.

The V call is TRBV7-2, the J call TRBJ2-7; perhaps TRBD2 as D (6 bases). Trimming cost V 2 bases and J 5 bases, with 16 bases left between them. The CDR3 length is 15 residues. Germline-derived CDR1 and CDR2 are SGHTA and FQGNSA. CDR3 in DNA: TGTGCCAGCAGCTTATACACCGGGACTCTAAACGAGCAGTACTTC. Its protein is CASSLYTGTLNEQYF.

This clone showed up just a few times. The identical CDR3 is also encoded by other nucleotide sequences in the sample. CDR3 nucleotides: TGTGCCAGCAGCGCCCGCCCGACCTCGGGGACAGATACGCAGTATTTT. Translated, it gives CASSARPTSGTDTQYF. The gene calls are TRBV9 and TRBJ2-3; maybe TRBD2 (5 bases). Germline CDR1 is SGDLS and CDR2 is YYNGEE. V was clipped by 3 bases and J by 3 bases, with 17 bases between them. The CDR3 is 16 amino acids. The full variable domain, its missing parts supplied by reference TRBV9 and TRBJ2-3, is DSGVTQTPKHLITATGQRVTLRCSPRSGDLSVYWYQQSLDQGLQFLIQYYNGEERAKGNILERFSAQQFPDLHSELNLSSLELGDSALYFCASSARPTSGTDTQYFGPGTRLTVL.

This clone was detected a few times. This chain joins TRBV29-1 and TRBJ2-2; D remains ambiguous. Trimming stripped 2 bases from V and 2 bases from J, with 9 bases between. The CDR3 covers 14 residues. The V gene's germline CDR1 is SQVTM and CDR2 ANQGSEA. CDR3 sequence reads: CSVEKQTNTGELFF. CDR3 DNA: TGCAGCGTTGAAAAACAGACAAACACCGGGGAGCTGTTTTTT.

The V call is TRBV28, the J call TRBJ2-6; D is unresolved. Germline CDR1 reads MDHEN; CDR2 reads SYDVKM. The CDR3 has 15 amino acids. V was shortened by 4 bases and J by 1 base, with 8 bases between the two germline ends. The CDR3 DNA reads as TGTGCCAGCAGTTCCACGCGGTCTGGGGCCAACGTCCTGACTTTC. Protein product: CASSSTRSGANVLTF.

The chain employs TRBV5-1 and TRBJ2-7; no reliable D call. The length of the CDR3 is 14 residues. Per germline, CDR1 SGHRS and CDR2 YFSETQ. V was pared by 7 bases and J by 5 bases, with 19 bases between. CDR3 bases: TGCGCCAGCTCCCCCGTGGCAAGCCAGGACGAGCAGTACTTC. This encodes CASSPVASQDEQYF. Full variable domain (rest looked up from reference TRBV5-1 and TRBJ2-7): KAGVTQTPRYLIKTRGQQVTLSCSPISGHRSVSWYQQTPGQGLQFLFEYFSETQRNKGNFPGRFSGRQFSNSRSEMNVSTLELGDSALYLCASSPVASQDEQYFGPGTRLTVT.

The chain joins TRBV28 to TRBJ1-2; a weak D match, TRBD1 (6 bases). V was shortened by 6 bases and J by 1 base, with 6 bases between the two germline ends. Germline values: CDR1 MDHEN, CDR2 SYDVKM. The CDR3 runs to 12 residues. CDR3 sequence: CASRDSNYGYTF. As DNA, the CDR3 is TGTGCCAGCAGGGACAGTAACTATGGCTACACCTTC.

This clone was found a few times. The chain employs TRBV7-9 and TRBJ2-7; the match to TRBD1 covers 7 bases. J was trimmed by 2 bases and V by 6 bases; bases with no gene match: 4. This CDR3 is built from 13 residues. Germline V gene lookup returns CDR1 SEHNR and CDR2 FQNEAQ (reference sequence). The chain's CDR3 is CASSWGQTYEQYF. The CDR3 DNA is TGTGCCAGCAGTTGGGGACAGACCTACGAGCAGTACTTC.

The sample holds a few counts of this clone. This chain links TRBV28 with TRBJ2-1, with 7 bases identical to TRBD1. Germline assignment: CDR1 MDHEN and CDR2 SYDVKM. The CDR3 is 14 residues long. With 6 bases clipped from V and 2 bases from J, the junction kept 4 bases outside the gene matches. As DNA, the CDR3 is TGTGCCAGCAGCCTCGGGACAGCCTACAATGAGCAGTTCTTC. Translation gives CASSLGTAYNEQFF.

This clone has more than one count but fewer than ten. The chain carries TRBV28 and TRBJ2-7; 8 nucleotides agree with TRBD2. Germline V lookup: CDR1 MDHEN, CDR2 SYDVKM. V lost 3 bases to trimming and J lost 2 bases; unmatched junction nucleotides: 9. The CDR3 sequence is 16 residues long. The CDR3 is CASSFGGGGVPYEQYF. The CDR3 bases are TGTGCCAGCAGTTTCGGGGGGGGCGGGGTCCCCTACGAGCAGTACTTC.